Listed here are 4 T cell receptor beta chains from one sample, sequenced in a study of molecular identifiers for immune sequencing clone quantification (dated 2018 in TCRdb). Receptors were amplified or captured by PCR. Sequencing was carried out with an Illumina HiSeq 4000. The raw public reads went through TCRdb reprocessing: fastp at Q25, MiXCR clone calling, in-frame beta chains kept. For every CDR3 protein sequence, its rows merge into one entry that carries the most common genes and DNA. This sample has about 640,000 distinct CDR3 sequences in its table, and 15% to 20% of those were observed once. The top ten hold about 0.9% of the sample. The sample comprised naive CD8+ T cells from blood, with Jurkat cell RNA spiked in. The label giving this sample's cell subset or site can be read as: FACS-sorted CD8+CD4-CCR7+CD45RA+ naive T cells. Receptors originate from a human donor in good health. Some libraries in this study had Jurkat cell RNA spiked in.

Concerning this clonotype: Just one base apart from a much larger clone, this may be a read error. The genes are TRBV5-1 and TRBJ2-7; unclear D gene. The CDR3 loop spans 14 amino acids. Per germline, CDR1 SGHRS and CDR2 YFSETQ. The CDR3 DNA sequence: TGCGCCGGCAGCGACCTGCCCGACTCCTACGAGCAGTACTTC. It yields the protein CAGSDLPDSYEQYF.

This clonotype was picked up many times. The chain links TRBV30 to TRBJ2-2, with 8 bases lining up with TRBD2. The germline V gene has CDR1 GTSNPN and CDR2 SVGIG (reference sequence). The CDR3 is made up of 15 amino acids. After removal of 2 bases from V and 0 bases from J, the junction contained 2 bases not matched to a gene. CDR3 region: CAWSYSGANTGELFF. CDR3 coding DNA: TGTGCCTGGAGTTATAGCGGGGCGAACACCGGGGAGCTGTTTTTT.

This clonotype was seen once. A much larger clone is a single base away; this may be a read error. Since no conserved phenylalanine or tryptophan closes the CDR3, a read error is the likely cause. The V gene is TRBV30, the J gene TRBJ2-5; D is possibly TRBD1 or TRBD2 (5 bases each). Looked up from germline, CDR1 is GTSNPN and CDR2 is SVGIG (reference sequence). V lost 0 bases and J lost 5, with 13 bases in between. The CDR3 is made up of 14 amino acids. Written as DNA, the CDR3 is TGTGCCTGGAGTGTTGGTGTGGGGGATGAGACCCAGTACTCC. Amino acids: CAWSVGVGDETQYS.

This clonotype showed up many times. The rearrangement links TRBV6-4 to TRBJ2-3; D unresolved. The CDR3 sequence is 15 residues long. Germline CDR1 MRHNA, CDR2 SNTAGT. With 0 bases removed from V and 2 bases from J, the gap between germline ends came to 9 bases. The DNA of the CDR3 is TGTGCCAGCAGTGACTCGAGTCAGCCCACAGATACGCAGTATTTT. Translating it yields CASSDSSQPTDTQYF.